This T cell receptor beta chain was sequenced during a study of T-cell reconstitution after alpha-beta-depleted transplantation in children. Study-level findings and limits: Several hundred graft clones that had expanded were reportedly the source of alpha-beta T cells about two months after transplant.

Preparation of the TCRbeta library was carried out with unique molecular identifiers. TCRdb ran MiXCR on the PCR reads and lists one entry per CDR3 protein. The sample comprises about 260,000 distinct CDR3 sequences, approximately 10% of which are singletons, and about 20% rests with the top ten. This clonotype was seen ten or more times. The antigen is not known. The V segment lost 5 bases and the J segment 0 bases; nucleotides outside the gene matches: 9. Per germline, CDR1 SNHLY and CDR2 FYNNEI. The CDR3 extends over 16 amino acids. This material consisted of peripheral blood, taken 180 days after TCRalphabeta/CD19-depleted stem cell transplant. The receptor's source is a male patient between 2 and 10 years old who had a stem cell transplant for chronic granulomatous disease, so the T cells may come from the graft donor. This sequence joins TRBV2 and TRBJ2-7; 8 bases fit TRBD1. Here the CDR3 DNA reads TGTGCCAGCAGTTATATACAGGGGGAATACTCCTACGAGCAGTACTTC. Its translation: CASSYIQGEYSYEQYF.